This TCR beta chain was documented in a study of Ad26.COV2.S vaccination and SARS-CoV-2 variants. Study results and limitations: There was reportedly substantial breadth in spike-specific CD8+ and CD4+ T cell responses after vaccination. Spike-specific TCR breadth was greater after Ad26.COV2.S than placebo. Analytic work on TCR breadth and depth might have understated the full extent of total T cell responses. Non-spike TCR breadth was similar in vaccine and placebo recipients.

Details on this clone: No antigen is known for it.

Measured with immunoSEQ multiplex PCR; TCRdb has only the in-frame clones, and not every one. In the table there are over 110,000 clones, roughly 89% of which are singletons. Germline lookup yields CDR1 GTSNPN and CDR2 SVGIG (reference sequence). The CDR3 extends over 12 amino acids. V shed 4 bases, J shed 6 bases, and the junction held 4 bases outside the gene matches. This clonotype was obtained from a human donor who had recovered from COVID-19. The V and J genes are TRBV30 and TRBJ1-1; 8 positions match TRBD1. Sequenced material: peripheral blood, taken after recovery from COVID-19. The DNA for the CDR3 is TGTGCCTGGAATCAGGGGGCCTCTGAAGCTTTCTTT. It is translated as CAWNQGASEAFF.